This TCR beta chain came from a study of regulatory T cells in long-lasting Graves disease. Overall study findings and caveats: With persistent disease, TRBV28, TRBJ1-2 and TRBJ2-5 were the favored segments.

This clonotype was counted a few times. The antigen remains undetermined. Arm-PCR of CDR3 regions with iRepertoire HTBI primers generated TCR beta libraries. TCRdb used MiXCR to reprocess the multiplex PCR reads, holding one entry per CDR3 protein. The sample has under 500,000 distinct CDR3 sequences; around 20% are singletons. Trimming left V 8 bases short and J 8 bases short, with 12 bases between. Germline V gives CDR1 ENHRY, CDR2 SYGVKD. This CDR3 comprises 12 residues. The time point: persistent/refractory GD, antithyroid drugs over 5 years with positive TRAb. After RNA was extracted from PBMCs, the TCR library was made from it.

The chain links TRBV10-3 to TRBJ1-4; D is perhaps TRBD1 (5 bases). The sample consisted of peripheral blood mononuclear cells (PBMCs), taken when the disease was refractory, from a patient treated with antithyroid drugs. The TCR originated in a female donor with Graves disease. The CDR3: CAIGTREEKLFF. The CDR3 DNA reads TGTGCCATCGGAACCAGGGAGGAAAAACTGTTTTTT.